This record concerns one T cell receptor beta chain sequence. The antigen remains unidentified. The data are from a study of T cell responses to AZD1222 COVID-19 vaccine. Study-level findings and limits: The study sampled repertoires only after the peak T cell response.

Measured with immunoSEQ multiplex PCR; TCRdb has only the in-frame clones, and not every one. The sample has about 130,000 clones, over 75% seen once. The sequence was collected from an adult in good health. Sequencing used peripheral blood, obtained on day 0 of AZD1222 vaccination.

The CDR3 spells CASSDSTRGAGTEAFF. The CDR3 nucleotides read TGTGCCAGCAGTGACTCGACTCGAGGGGCCGGCACTGAAGCTTTCTTT. The chain combines TRBV6-4 with TRBJ1-1; the D gene is possibly TRBD1 (5 bases). V lost 0 bases, J lost 4 bases, and 15 bases lay in between. CDR1 MRHNA and CDR2 SNTAGT come from the germline V gene. The CDR3 consists of 16 residues.